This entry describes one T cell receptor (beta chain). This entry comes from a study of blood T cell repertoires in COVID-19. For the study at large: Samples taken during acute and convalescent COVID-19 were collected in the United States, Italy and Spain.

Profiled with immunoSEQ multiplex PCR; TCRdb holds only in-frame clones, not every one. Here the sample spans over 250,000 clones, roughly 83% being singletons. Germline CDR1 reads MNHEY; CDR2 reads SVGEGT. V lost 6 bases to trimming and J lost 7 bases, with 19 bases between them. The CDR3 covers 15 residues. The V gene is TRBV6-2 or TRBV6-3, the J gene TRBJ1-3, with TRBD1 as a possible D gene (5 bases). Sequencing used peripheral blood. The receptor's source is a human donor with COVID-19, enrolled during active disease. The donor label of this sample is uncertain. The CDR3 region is CASSPFAGSGNTIYF. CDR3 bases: TGTGCCAGCAGCCCTTTCGCCGGATCAGGGAACACCATATATTTT.